A single sample is the source of the 17 T cell receptor beta chains below, sequenced in a study of identical twins. Using its own MiXCR run on the 5' RACE reads, TCRdb lists one record per CDR3 protein. The sample includes nearly 900,000 distinct CDR3 sequences, approximately 13% of them seen just once. These data also formed part of another study, on yellow fever vaccine responses in identical twins.

Sequencing input: PBMCs. The receptors were sampled from a woman younger than 30 in good health.

V and J are TRBV7-6 and TRBJ2-5, with 13 bases aligning to TRBD2. After removal of 4 bases from V and 6 bases from J, the junction contained 5 bases not matched to a gene. The CDR3 has 15 amino acids. In germline, CDR1 is SGHVS, CDR2 FNYEAQ. The DNA for the CDR3 is TGTGCCAGCAGCTCGGGACTAGCGGGGATAAAGACCCAGTACTTC. It translates to CASSSGLAGIKTQYF.

This rearrangement joins TRBV2 to TRBJ2-3, with D perhaps assigned TRBD1 or TRBD2 (6 bases each). Trimming pared 6 bases from V and 4 bases from J, leaving 11 bases between. The CDR3 sequence is 13 residues long. The germline V gene has CDR1 SNHLY and CDR2 FYNNEI. In DNA, the CDR3 is TGTGCCAGCAGCATGGGGGGCCCAGATACGCAGTATTTT. Translated: CASSMGGPDTQYF.

The chain employs TRBV6-2 or TRBV6-3 and TRBJ2-7, with no clear D. The V end was cut by 2 bases, the J end by 5 bases, with 7 bases between. The CDR3 covers 12 residues. CDR1 is MNHEY and CDR2 is SVGEGT in the germline V gene. Here the CDR3 DNA reads TGTGCCAGCAGTTACGCCCAGCACGAGCAGTACTTC. Protein product: CASSYAQHEQYF.

The V and J genes are TRBV2 and TRBJ2-1; TRBD1 matches at 10 bases. This CDR3 spans 16 amino acids. The trim removed 4 bases at V and 3 bases at J, leaving 6 bases unmatched. Per germline, CDR1 SNHLY and CDR2 FYNNEI. The CDR3 sequence: CASSATGGLIYNEQFF. The CDR3 nucleotides read TGTGCCAGCAGTGCGACAGGGGGCCTCATCTACAATGAGCAGTTCTTC.

This clonotype was observed a handful of times. This chain's CDR3 is CASSLSAGVNTDTQYF. In DNA form, the CDR3 reads TGTGCCAGCTCACTTTCGGCGGGGGTTAACACAGATACGCAGTATTTT. This chain links TRBV18 with TRBJ2-3, with 7 bases matching TRBD2. V dropped 4 bases and J dropped 2; count of bases not matched to a gene: 9. The CDR3 contains 16 residues. Germline V CDR1 and CDR2: KGHSH, LQKENI. Based on the CDR3 plus reference TRBV18 and TRBJ2-3, the full variable domain is NAGVMQNPRHLVRRRGQEARLRCSPMKGHSHVYWYRQLPEEGLKFMVYLQKENIIDESGMPKERFSAEFPKEGPSILRIQQVVRGDSAAYFCASSLSAGVNTDTQYFGPGTRLTVL.

This clonotype showed up just a few times. The chain employs TRBV7-2 and TRBJ1-4; possible D gene TRBD1, 5 bases. The ends were cut back, 1 base at V and 3 bases at J, with 9 bases in the middle. This CDR3 comprises 15 residues. CDR1 and CDR2 (germline): SGHTA, FQGNSA. CDR3 loop: CASSLDRGANEKLFF. The CDR3 region has the DNA TGTGCCAGCAGCTTAGATCGGGGGGCTAATGAAAAACTGTTTTTT.

The chain recombines TRBV4-1 with TRBJ2-4; D might be TRBD1 or TRBD2, each matching 7 bases. The V and J ends lost 1 base and 4 bases respectively, with 20 bases between them. CDR1 is MGHRA, CDR2 YSYEKL, per germline. CDR3 length equals 18 residues. In nucleotides, the CDR3 is TGCGCCAGCAGCCAAGGGAGATCCCCAGGGGGGGTGAAAAACATTCAGTACTTC. Translation: CASSQGRSPGGVKNIQYF.

This clonotype was counted many times. The gene calls are TRBV10-3 and TRBJ1-1; the D is unclear. This CDR3 region has 13 residues. The V end was cut by 0 bases, the J end by 5 bases, with 7 bases between. Germline V lookup: CDR1 ENHRY, CDR2 SYGVKD. The CDR3 coding sequence is TGTGCCATCAGTGAGTCTCCAGGAACTGAAGCTTTCTTT. Its translation: CAISESPGTEAFF.

This clonotype was detected many times. This chain joins TRBV6-5 and TRBJ1-1; D not resolved. Trimming stripped 2 bases from V and 4 bases from J, with 8 bases between. The CDR3 is made up of 13 amino acids. CDR1 and CDR2 (germline): MNHEY, SVGAGI. The CDR3 DNA reads TGTGCCAGCAGTTACAGGGTGGGCACTGAAGCTTTCTTT. Translation: CASSYRVGTEAFF.

The chain carries TRBV29-1 and TRBJ1-1, with TRBD1 matching 8 bases. This CDR3 has 12 amino acids. After removal of 5 bases from V and 5 bases from J, the junction contained 4 bases not matched to a gene. Germline lookup yields CDR1 SQVTM and CDR2 ANQGSEA. The CDR3 nucleotides read TGCAGCGTTAAGGACAGGGTTACTGAAGCTTTCTTT. This sequence encodes CSVKDRVTEAFF.

The V call is TRBV7-8, the J call TRBJ1-1, with 8 bases lining up with TRBD1. With 5 bases clipped from V and 3 bases from J, the junction kept 14 bases outside the gene matches. The CDR3 runs to 17 residues. Germline V gives CDR1 SGHVS, CDR2 FQNEAQ. DNA for the CDR3: TGTGCCAGCAGCCACAGGGGGACAGGCATGTTGGACACTGAAGCTTTCTTT. Translating gives CASSHRGTGMLDTEAFF.

This clonotype was observed at least ten times. The chain has TRBV5-1 and TRBJ1-4; 7 positions agree with TRBD1. V trimming: 5 bases; J trimming: 6 bases; junction bases outside the gene matches: 10. Germline CDR1 SGHRS, CDR2 YFSETQ. The CDR3 loop spans 15 amino acids. Here the CDR3 reads CASRYGGQADEKLFF. The CDR3 DNA follows: TGCGCCAGCAGATATGGCGGACAGGCGGATGAAAAACTGTTTTTT.

This rearrangement joins TRBV6-1 to TRBJ2-7, with D uncertain. There are 14 residues in the CDR3. CDR1 is MNHNS and CDR2 is SASEGT in the germline V gene. Trimming shortened V by 2 bases and J by 1 base, and 9 bases separated the two germline ends. CDR3 nucleotides: TGTGCCAGCAGTGAACCGTACCGATCCTACGAGCAGTACGTC. Its protein product is CASSEPYRSYEQYV.

This clonotype has only a few counts. The gene calls are TRBV7-2 and TRBJ2-3, with D perhaps given as TRBD1 or TRBD2 (5 bases each). Germline CDR1 SGHTA, CDR2 FQGNSA. V lost 2 bases and J 10 bases, leaving 13 bases between the germline ends. The CDR3 is 13 residues long. The CDR3 region is CASSLYGDEPQYF. The CDR3 bases are TGTGCCAGCAGCTTATATGGGGACGAGCCGCAGTATTTT.

This clonotype has just a few counts. The rearrangement joins TRBV20-1 to TRBJ2-7, with 8 bases that match TRBD2. Germline loops: CDR1 DFQATT, CDR2 SNEGSKA (reference sequence). The CDR3 has 14 residues. The junction had 5 bases not matched to a gene; V was cut back by 4 bases and J by 0 bases. This CDR3 is CSATRGGSSYEQYF. The CDR3 DNA sequence: TGCAGTGCTACTCGGGGGGGGAGCTCCTACGAGCAGTACTTC.

This clonotype was recorded a few times. The chain joins TRBV20-1 to TRBJ1-1; D gene uncertain. The germline V and J ends were trimmed by 2 bases and 1 base, with 11 bases remaining between them. This CDR3 region has 14 residues. Germline-derived CDR1 and CDR2 are DFQATT and SNEGSKA (reference sequence). CDR3 DNA: TGCAGTGCTAGACCGCCAGTTGGGAACACTGAAGCTTTCTTT. As protein: CSARPPVGNTEAFF.

The sample holds a few counts of this clonotype. The gene calls are TRBV10-1 and TRBJ2-7; 12 bases fit TRBD2. The length of the CDR3 is 15 residues. Germline CDR1 and CDR2: WNHNN and SYGVQD (reference sequence). V shed 6 bases, J shed 4 bases, and the junction held 7 bases outside the gene matches. CDR3 in amino acids: CASREGLAGPYEQYF. In DNA form, the CDR3 reads TGCGCCAGCAGAGAAGGACTAGCGGGACCATACGAGCAGTACTTC.